The subject of this entry is one TCR beta chain. At one of its ends the junction is not consistent with the germline gene, which may arise from a read error. Germline CDR1 and CDR2: LNHNV and YYDKDF (reference sequence). There are 14 residues in the CDR3. The data are from a study of T cells in Graves' hyperthyroidism and ophthalmopathy. TCR beta CDR3 regions were amplified from RNA transcripts. The HTBI primer set drove a first-round RT-PCR of the TCR CDR3. One entry per CDR3 protein, called by TCRdb with MiXCR from the multiplex PCR reads. The sample lists approximately 560,000 distinct CDR3 sequences, 46% occurring once.

The material sequenced was peripheral blood or thyroid tissue (not recorded which). The genes are TRBV15 and TRBJ1-2; D remains ambiguous. The sequence came from a woman aged 18-29 years with Graves' hyperthyroidism. CDR3 sequence reads: CATSREVGSYGHTF. The CDR3 nucleotides are TGTGCCACCAGCAGAGAAGTAGGGTCCTATGGCCACACCTTC.